Each of the 27 T cell receptor beta chains below was sequenced from the same sample in a study of blood T cell repertoires in COVID-19. The data were produced by immunoSEQ multiplex PCR, yet TCRdb's version contains in-frame clones alone and is incomplete. The sample consists of just over 300,000 clones, roughly 89% of them appearing once. The sample taken for sequencing was peripheral blood. These receptors all come from a woman in her 30s with COVID-19, enrolled during active disease.

The chain has TRBV28 and TRBJ2-2; D is perhaps TRBD1 (6 bases). The germline V gene has CDR1 MDHEN and CDR2 SYDVKM. This CDR3 comprises 15 residues. Trimming took off 5 bases at V and 4 bases at J, with 14 bases between the two ends. CDR3 region: CASSTTGLGTGELFF. CDR3 in DNA: TGTGCCAGCAGTACCACAGGGCTCGGCACCGGGGAGCTGTTTTTT.

This clone occurred once. The chain joins TRBV7-8 to TRBJ1-3, with D perhaps TRBD1 (6 bases). Germline V gene lookup returns CDR1 SGHVS and CDR2 FQNEAQ. CDR3 length: 16 amino acids. V was shortened by 4 bases and J by 0 bases, with 13 bases between the two germline ends. CDR3 in amino acids: CASSWGLQSSGNTIYF. As DNA, the CDR3 is TGTGCCAGCAGCTGGGGGCTACAGAGCTCTGGAAACACCATATATTTT.

The J gene is TRBJ2-3, the V gene TRBV11-1; no clear D gene. This CDR3 contains 13 residues. The germline V and J ends were trimmed by 1 base and 4 bases, with 6 bases remaining between them. The germline CDR1 and CDR2 sequences are SGHAT and FQDESV (reference sequence). The CDR3 nucleotides are TGTGCCAGCAGCTTAGTCAGATCAGATACGCAGTATTTT. Amino acids: CASSLVRSDTQYF.

This sequence joins TRBV7-9 and TRBJ2-5; a weak D match, TRBD2 (5 bases). CDR3 length: 14 amino acids. The germline V gene encodes CDR1 SEHNR and CDR2 FQNEAQ (reference sequence). V was shortened by 1 base and J by 7 bases, with 13 bases between the two germline ends. The CDR3 DNA reads TGTGCCAGCAGCTTAGTCCCCGGTGGAGGGACCCAGTACTTC. Amino acids: CASSLVPGGGTQYF.

The chain is built from TRBV23-1 and TRBJ2-3; no clear D. TRBV23-1 is placed among ORFs of uncertain function. Trimming stripped 1 base from V and 1 base from J, with 6 bases between. This CDR3 has 14 residues. The CDR3 protein is CASSQCTGTDTQYF. The CDR3 DNA sequence: TGCGCCAGCAGTCAATGTACAGGCACAGATACGCAGTATTTT.

This clone has more than one count but fewer than ten. This chain joins TRBV13 and TRBJ1-2, with 8 bases fitting TRBD1. CDR3 size: 17 residues. The V gene end was trimmed by 4 bases and the J gene end by 8 bases; junction bases not matched to a gene: 18. Germline values: CDR1 PRHDT, CDR2 FYEKMQ (reference sequence). CDR3 sequence reads: CASSSRPGTGRQGGYTF. Written as DNA, the CDR3 is TGTGCCAGCAGCTCCCGCCCCGGGACAGGCAGGCAGGGAGGCTACACCTTC.

This sequence joins TRBV6-4 and TRBJ1-1; 8 bases are shared with TRBD1. Germline CDR1 and CDR2: MRHNA and SNTAGT. The CDR3 extends over 16 amino acids. V gave up 5 bases and J gave up 1 base; unmatched junction bases: 9. The CDR3 loop is CASSRPGTGSNTEAFF. The CDR3 coding sequence is TGTGCCAGCAGTCGTCCCGGGACAGGATCGAACACTGAAGCTTTCTTT.

This clone showed up just a few times. The chain carries TRBV27 and TRBJ1-2; TRBD1 matches at 7 bases. Germline trimming cut 6 bases from V and 5 bases from J; bases unmatched to any gene: 9. The length of the CDR3 is 14 residues. CDR1 is MNHEY, CDR2 SMNVEV, per germline (reference sequence). CDR3 coding DNA: TGTGCCAGCAGCCGACAGGGTGGAGCATATGGCTACACCTTC. Its protein product is CASSRQGGAYGYTF.

The chain links TRBV29-1 to TRBJ2-2; D perhaps matches TRBD2 (5 bases). The CDR3 length is 15 residues. Germline loops: CDR1 SQVTM, CDR2 ANQGSEA. The germline V and J ends were trimmed by 3 bases and 5 bases, with 16 bases remaining between them. CDR3 loop: CSVDLNPGRTGELFF. The CDR3 nucleotides read TGCAGCGTTGATTTAAACCCGGGGAGAACCGGGGAGCTGTTTTTT.

The chain joins TRBV29-1 to TRBJ2-7, with no clear D. Trimming stripped 8 bases from V and 6 bases from J, with 8 bases between. CDR1 SQVTM and CDR2 ANQGSEA come from the germline V gene. The CDR3 extends over 9 amino acids. In DNA, the CDR3 is TGCAGCACGGTCGGCGAGCAGTACTTC. It encodes CSTVGEQYF.

The chain carries TRBV6-1 and TRBJ2-1; D unresolved. The CDR3 has 13 residues. Per germline, CDR1 MNHNS and CDR2 SASEGT. V was shortened by 1 base and J by 7 bases, with 8 bases between the two germline ends. The CDR3 DNA follows: TGTGCCAGCAGTGAAGGGCTGAGGAATGAGCAGTTCTTC. It specifies CASSEGLRNEQFF.

The V and J genes are TRBV6-5 and TRBJ1-4; 8 positions match TRBD1. The CDR3 totals 15 residues. The V and J ends lost 3 bases and 4 bases, in that order; junction bases with no gene match: 4. From germline, CDR1 is MNHEY and CDR2 SVGAGI. The CDR3 DNA is TGTGCCAGCAGTTATGGGACAGGCGTTAATGAAAAACTGTTTTTT. It is translated as CASSYGTGVNEKLFF.

J is TRBJ1-2 and V is TRBV3-1 (or the pseudogene TRBV3-2); D remains ambiguous. The CDR3 runs 13 residues. With 4 bases removed from V and 6 bases from J, the gap between germline ends came to 12 bases. Germline CDR1 is LGHDT and CDR2 is YNNKEL (reference sequence). The DNA for the CDR3 is TGTGCCAGCAGCCTACGCAGGTCAAATGGCTACACCTTC. It encodes CASSLRRSNGYTF.

J is TRBJ1-2 and V is TRBV4-2; D might be TRBD1 (5 bases). This CDR3 is 15 amino acids long. Trimming removed 3 bases from V and 3 bases from J, with 14 bases in between. Germline loops: CDR1 LGHNA, CDR2 YNFKEQ. The CDR3 sequence is CASSHGTSSDYGYTF. CDR3 sequence (DNA): TGTGCCAGCAGCCACGGGACTTCCTCTGACTATGGCTACACCTTC.

The V and J genes are TRBV6-6 and TRBJ1-4; 11 positions match TRBD1. This CDR3 has 15 amino acids. Germline V gene sequence: CDR1 MNHNY, CDR2 SVGAGI (reference sequence). V shed 2 bases and J 8 bases; nucleotides not matched to a gene: 4. The CDR3 coding sequence is TGTGCCAGCAGTTACACGGGACAGGGGGTCGAAAAACTGTTTTTT. Translation gives CASSYTGQGVEKLFF.

V and J are TRBV12-3 or TRBV12-4 and TRBJ2-7; possibly TRBD1 for D (5 bases). The CDR3 contains 13 residues. Trimming stripped 4 bases from V and 5 bases from J, with 12 bases between. CDR3 in amino acids: CASSSTQENEQYF. CDR3 DNA sequence: TGTGCCAGCAGTTCCACACAGGAAAACGAGCAGTACTTC.

The chain carries TRBV30 and TRBJ1-1; a possible D gene is TRBD1 (6 bases). CDR1 GTSNPN and CDR2 SVGIG come from the germline V gene (reference sequence). The V end was cut by 1 base, the J end by 3 bases, with 12 bases between. The CDR3 runs to 14 residues. The CDR3 DNA sequence: TGTGCCTGGAGTGACAATACAGGGTACACTGAAGCTTTCTTT. This gives the protein CAWSDNTGYTEAFF.

This chain links TRBV5-1 with TRBJ1-3; 9 positions match TRBD1. Trimming removed 3 bases from V and 0 bases from J; junction bases left unmatched: 1. Germline loops: CDR1 SGHRS, CDR2 YFSETQ. This CDR3 spans 15 amino acids. In DNA form, the CDR3 reads TGCGCCAGCAGCTGGACAGGGGCCTCTGGAAACACCATATATTTT. Its protein product is CASSWTGASGNTIYF. Full variable domain (missing parts from reference TRBV5-1 and TRBJ1-3): KAGVTQTPRYLIKTRGQQVTLSCSPISGHRSVSWYQQTPGQGLQFLFEYFSETQRNKGNFPGRFSGRQFSNSRSEMNVSTLELGDSALYLCASSWTGASGNTIYFGEGSWLTVV.

Here the CDR3 reads CASSQSTGGMNEQYF. The CDR3 coding sequence is TGTGCCAGCAGCCAAAGTACAGGGGGCATGAACGAGCAGTACTTC. This chain joins TRBV6-5 and TRBJ2-7; 9 nucleotides match TRBD1. With 6 bases clipped from V and 5 bases from J, the junction kept 11 bases outside the gene matches. The CDR3 has 15 residues. Germline values: CDR1 MNHEY, CDR2 SVGAGI.

The rearrangement joins TRBV3-1 (or the pseudogene TRBV3-2) to TRBJ2-7; 9 positions match TRBD1. CDR3 length: 14 amino acids. Trimming at V came to 4 bases and at J to 3 bases, leaving 4 bases not matched to a gene. Germline V gives CDR1 LGHDT, CDR2 YNNKEL (reference sequence). The CDR3 DNA is TGTGCCAGCAGCCCGGGACAGGGAGACTACGAGCAGTACGTC. Its protein product is CASSPGQGDYEQYV.

V gene TRBV5-4 combines with J gene TRBJ2-1, with D perhaps matching TRBD2 (7 bases). V lost 3 bases and J 3 bases, leaving 13 bases between the germline ends. The CDR3 is 15 residues long. CDR1 is SGHNT, CDR2 YYREEE, per germline (reference sequence). CDR3 amino acids: CASSSGGRIYNEQFF. CDR3 nucleotide sequence: TGTGCCAGCAGCTCGGGGGGCAGGATCTACAATGAGCAGTTCTTC.

The J gene is TRBJ2-1, the V gene TRBV10-3, with 10 positions matching TRBD2. Germline V lookup: CDR1 ENHRY, CDR2 SYGVKD. The CDR3 totals 17 residues. V shed 3 bases and J 7 bases; nucleotides not matched to a gene: 12. CDR3 loop: CAISELPPSGGTNEQFF. The CDR3 DNA reads as TGTGCCATCAGTGAACTCCCGCCTAGCGGGGGTACGAATGAGCAGTTCTTC.

Regarding this clone: The sample contains more than one DNA sequence encoding this CDR3. This rearrangement joins TRBV2 to TRBJ2-7; D might be TRBD2 (6 bases). The CDR3 spans 12 residues. The V gene's germline CDR1 is SNHLY and CDR2 FYNNEI. With 7 bases removed from V and 2 bases from J, the gap between germline ends came to 9 bases. The CDR3: CASNGGTYEQYF. DNA for the CDR3: TGTGCCAGCAATGGGGGGACCTACGAGCAGTACTTC.

V usage is TRBV4-1 and J usage is TRBJ2-1, with a tentative D call TRBD1 (7 bases). V lost 4 bases and J 8 bases, leaving 15 bases between the germline ends. Germline lookup yields CDR1 MGHRA and CDR2 YSYEKL. The CDR3 spans 14 residues. The chain's CDR3 is CASSLGGGGDEQFF. The CDR3 bases are TGCGCCAGCAGCCTTGGAGGGGGCGGGGATGAGCAGTTCTTC.

The CDR3: CATPRLGAGEDQPQHF. For the CDR3, the DNA is TGTGCCACCCCCCGTTTGGGAGCAGGCGAGGATCAGCCCCAGCATTTT. The chain employs TRBV24-1 and TRBJ1-5; D is uncertain. The germline CDR1 and CDR2 sequences are KGHDR and SFDVKD. Trimming cost V 9 bases and J 5 bases, with 22 bases left between them. The CDR3 sequence is 16 residues long.

The V and J genes are TRBV7-8 and TRBJ2-2; a possible D gene is TRBD2 (5 bases). CDR3 size: 13 residues. In germline, CDR1 is SGHVS, CDR2 FQNEAQ. Trimming removed 3 bases from V and 7 bases from J, with 9 bases in between. Written as DNA, the CDR3 is TGTGCCAGCAGCTTCCCGGGGTACGGGGAGCTGTTTTTT. This sequence encodes CASSFPGYGELFF.

This chain uses TRBV6-5 with TRBJ1-2; TRBD1 might be the D (6 bases). V was clipped by 4 bases and J by 4 bases, with 13 bases between them. Germline V gene sequence: CDR1 MNHEY, CDR2 SVGAGI. There are 14 residues in the CDR3. CDR3 residues: CASSFQQGTYGYTF. CDR3 sequence (DNA): TGTGCCAGCAGTTTTCAACAGGGTACCTATGGCTACACCTTC.